This TCR beta chain comes out of a study of blood T cell repertoires in COVID-19. In the original processing: Reference gene primers were amplified, and this amplification served to estimate nucleated cell counts. The method was immunoSEQ multiplex PCR; TCRdb's version includes in-frame clones alone and lacks a portion of them. The DNA gave D and trimming, while V, J and clone size come from that table. Counted here are approximately 190,000 clones, 90% occurring once; the ten biggest clones make up 0.5% to 0.55%. The CDR3 spans 13 residues. The V gene lost 0 bases and the J gene lost 7 bases, with 7 bases spanning the gap. Looked up from germline, CDR1 is KGHSH and CDR2 is LQKENI.

The sample consisted of peripheral blood. The TCR comes from a man between 50 and 59 years old with acute or convalescent COVID-19. The V and J genes are TRBV18 and TRBJ2-1; D not resolved. CDR3 bases: TGTGCCAGCTCACCACCCCATCAAAATGAGCAGTTCTTC. Translated: CASSPPHQNEQFF.